This T cell receptor beta chain was identified in a study of neurological immune-mediated disorders (dated by TCRdb to between 2018 and 2021). About the study as a whole: Of the roughly 34 multiple sclerosis patients, around 30 had relapsing-remitting MS and 3 had secondary progressive MS. The study compared peripheral blood TCR-beta repertoires of HTLV-I-associated myelopathy (HAM/TSP) patients, multiple sclerosis patients and healthy controls using UMI-based sequencing. The roughly 99 TCR-beta libraries covered PBMC samples along with longitudinal samples, technical triplicates, and paired sorted CD4+ and CD8+ T-cell subsets. The cohort comprised about 68 subjects: 14 HAM/TSP patients, around 35 multiple sclerosis patients and around 20 healthy controls. The study at large found these results: Repertoires from 18 of 34 MS patients were grouped by phylogenetic analysis into a cluster of related CDR3 sequences, suggesting a possible repertoire-level signature. The highest TCR clonal expansion was observed in HAM/TSP patients, whereas the lowest was observed in MS patients, even when compared with healthy controls. Expanded clones from different subjects shared no identical CDR3 amino acid sequences, which suggests that TCR-beta repertoires were private in all groups. No association of the MS cluster with clinical or MRI features was observed, and the need for larger cohorts was stated by the authors.

For unsorted PBMC libraries, 2 million PBMCs were used after storage in RNAlater at -80 degrees C until RNA extraction. Multiple sclerosis patients were enrolled in a US clinical protocol evaluating disease progression by magnetic resonance imaging. Peripheral blood was subjected to Ficoll-Hypaque density gradient centrifugation to isolate PBMCs, which were then cryopreserved in liquid nitrogen. V is clipped by 1 base and J by 5 bases, and the sequence between their germline boundaries is 10 bases long. The CDR3 runs 14 amino acids, cysteine and phenylalanine included. Kept here is only the CDR3 DNA, which spans 42 bases and is read in frame from base 1. The CDR1 and CDR2 encoded by the germline V gene are SGDLS and YYNGEE. cDNA was synthesized by template-switch 5'RACE using a primer carrying a 10-nucleotide random unique molecular identifier by which each TCR transcript was tagged. Every sequencing run yielded over 180 million TCR-beta sequences covering 15-18 subjects. The RNeasy kit was used for extraction of total RNA. TCR-beta VDJ regions were amplified with primers for the TCR constant region and the 5'RACE anchor, using the KAPA Real-time Library Amplification kit. A first PCR added sample indexes and Illumina adaptors, and a second PCR then raised library yield. The roughly 650 bp TCR product was size-selected on a 2% E-gel SizeSelection system after Ampure bead purification. Before pooling, libraries had their quality checked on a Bioanalyzer, their concentration measured with Qubit, and their quantity determined with the Kapa Library Quantification kit. An Illumina HiSeq 2500 was used to sequence the libraries paired-end at 2 x 150 bp. To increase sequence diversity, roughly 24-32% phiX was spiked into each library pool. The paper's data handling went like this. Quality-filtered reads were processed with the UMI-based MiGEC pipeline, which removed over 75% of raw TCR sequences during error correction. VDJ genes were aligned to IMGT germline references, and each clonotype was defined by a unique CDR3 amino acid sequence together with V-J genes. Clonal expansion, Shannon diversity, and CDR3 relatedness (CalcPairwiseDistances, ClusterSamples) were evaluated with VDJtools, and phylogenetic trees were built with CLCbio workbench. Clones with at least 8 unique UMIs were defined as expanded, with this threshold being based on coefficient-of-variation modelling across technical triplicates. TCRdb applied fastp at Q25 and MiXCR to the public reads, then kept only in-frame beta chains. For every CDR3 protein sequence, its rows merge into one entry that carries the most common genes and DNA. These V and J calls rely on TCRdb rather than the paper's analysis. This sample lists 45,000 to 60,000 distinct CDR3 sequences; roughly 3.5% were detected once. The ten largest clones take up 1.5% to 2% of the sample.

This clonotype was seen many times. Its target antigen remains unknown. No quality values exist for individual bases; no much larger clone is one base distant. The origin of this receptor is a young man with multiple sclerosis. The source material was PBMCs. The chain couples TRBV9 to TRBJ2-1; the D region may be TRBD1 or TRBD2, each matching 6 bases equally. The DNA sequence is given as TGTGCCAGCAGCGTAAGGGGGGCCGACAATGAGCAGTTCTTC. Its translation reads: CASSVRGADNEQFF.